One T cell receptor beta chain is described in this entry. No cognate antigen has been identified for it. Within one base of it there is no much larger clone, and no base qualities were kept. From the germline V gene, CDR1 is SGHDT and CDR2 is YYEEEE. V is cut by 0 bases and J by 3 bases, and the space between the germline ends is 12 bases. From the cysteine through the phenylalanine, the CDR3 covers 15 amino acids. The retained sequence is limited to the CDR3, 45 bases, with the frame set at the first base. The receptor library was made with the immunoSEQ multiplex PCR assay. TCRdb provides this immuneACCESS table in a form limited to in-frame rearrangements. Some clones are lacking; in checked studies, under half of them reflect an unresolved V gene, and why the rest are absent is not known. The sample table shows tens of thousands of clones, and approximately 92% are seen once. The top ten clones comprise approximately 0.7% of the sample.

The sample belongs to a study of T cell changes during pregnancy in multiple sclerosis (dated by TCRdb to between 2017 and 2020). Regarding the complete study: The study examined how the T cell repertoire changed over the course of pregnancy in women with multiple sclerosis.

The specimen comprised peripheral blood, sampled in the second trimester of pregnancy. Recombination linked TRBV5-6 to TRBJ1-2; matching of 5 bases hints at TRBD1 as the D gene. The TCR comes from a female donor in good health, enrolled as a control in a pregnancy study. The CDR3 in this case is CASSLGQGVYYGYTF. The sequenced DNA: TGTGCCAGCAGCTTGGGCCAGGGTGTCTACTATGGCTACACCTTC. The variable domain in full, with residues beyond the CDR3 obtained from the reference TRBV5-6 and TRBJ1-2 genes, is DAGVTQSPTHLIKTRGQQVTLRCSPKSGHDTVSWYQQALGQGPQFIFQYYEEEERQRGNFPDRFSGHQFPNYSSELNVNALLLGDSALYLCASSLGQGVYYGYTFGSGTRLTVV.